A single sample gave rise to the 21 T cell receptor beta chains below, sequenced in a study of neurological immune-mediated disorders. Documented time point: longitudinal time-point 2. MiXCR was run by TCRdb on the 5' RACE reads, yielding one entry per CDR3 protein. This table holds approximately 85,000 distinct CDR3 sequences, over 10% found once. Sequenced: PBMCs. The receptors derive from a female donor with HTLV-1-associated myelopathy (HAM/TSP).

At least ten counts were recorded for this clonotype. The V and J genes are TRBV5-6 and TRBJ2-7, with 10 bases fitting TRBD2. CDR1 is SGHDT, CDR2 YYEEEE, per germline. This CDR3 contains 14 residues. The trim removed 4 bases at V and 3 bases at J, leaving 4 bases unmatched. The CDR3 here is CASSNGLADYEQYF. CDR3 DNA sequence: TGTGCCAGCAGCAACGGACTAGCGGACTACGAGCAGTACTTC.

The sample holds many counts of this clonotype. V gene TRBV28 combines with J gene TRBJ2-5; TRBD2 might be the D (6 bases). Germline CDR1 is MDHEN and CDR2 is SYDVKM. The CDR3 sequence is 14 residues long. V dropped 6 bases and J dropped 7 bases, with 18 bases sitting between them. The CDR3 coding sequence is TGTGCCAGCAGCAGAAGTGGACTGGGAGGGACCCAGTACTTC. It is translated as CASSRSGLGGTQYF.

This clonotype was seen ten or more times. The chain recombines TRBV20-1 with TRBJ2-1; 11 positions match TRBD2. This CDR3 comprises 14 residues. V lost 6 bases, J lost 4 bases, and 5 bases stayed unmatched. Germline CDR1 and CDR2: DFQATT and SNEGSKA (reference sequence). CDR3 DNA sequence: TGCAGTGCCCTTAGCGGGGGGGCATACAATGAGCAGTTCTTC. Translating gives CSALSGGAYNEQFF.

This clonotype was detected a few times. This chain joins TRBV7-2 and TRBJ2-3; no reliable D call. This CDR3 has 15 amino acids. Germline loops: CDR1 SGHTA, CDR2 FQGNSA. V was pared by 5 bases and J by 0 bases, with 12 bases between. This CDR3 reads CASSPTFSSTDTQYF. The CDR3 DNA follows: TGTGCCAGCAGCCCTACTTTCTCTAGCACAGATACGCAGTATTTT.

This clonotype was picked up a small number of times. The chain is built from TRBV6-2 or TRBV6-3 and TRBJ1-5, with a tentative D call TRBD1 (5 bases). The CDR3 length is 17 residues. Deletions cut 2 bases from V and 1 base from J, with 15 bases between. Germline CDR1 MNHEY, CDR2 SVGEGT. For the CDR3, the DNA is TGTGCCAGCAGTTACACCTCGGGAGGGACCAGCAATCAGCCCCAGCATTTT. Protein sequence: CASSYTSGGTSNQPQHF.

The V call is TRBV29-1, the J call TRBJ2-7, with TRBD2 as a possible D gene (6 bases). Germline V CDR1 and CDR2: SQVTM, ANQGSEA. The germline V and J ends were trimmed by 0 bases and 0 bases, with 9 bases remaining between them. CDR3 size: 14 residues. CDR3 DNA sequence: TGCAGCGTTGAAGAGAGCGGGCGCTCCTACGAGCAGTACTTC. Translating gives CSVEESGRSYEQYF.

In regard to this clonotype: Sequence at one end of the junction differs from germline and may be a read error. The gene calls are TRBV15 and TRBJ2-7, with D perhaps TRBD1 or TRBD2 (7 bases each). CDR1 and CDR2 from the germline V gene are LNHNV and YYDKDF (reference sequence). This CDR3 is 14 amino acids long. CDR3 sequence (DNA): TGTGTCACCAGCAGGGGGGGGGACAGCTACGAGCAGTACTTC. The encoded protein is CVTSRGGDSYEQYF.

This chain uses TRBV6-2 or TRBV6-3 with TRBJ2-3, with 8 bases fitting TRBD2. Trimming removed 0 bases from V and 0 bases from J; junction bases left unmatched: 8. This CDR3 has 18 residues. CDR1 and CDR2 from the germline V gene are MNHEY and SVGEGT. This CDR3 reads CASSYSVRGASSTDTQYF. The DNA of the CDR3 is TGTGCCAGCAGTTACTCGGTGCGGGGGGCCTCTAGCACAGATACGCAGTATTTT.

A word on this clonotype: This may be a read error: a much more frequent sequence differs by one nucleotide. V gene TRBV7-9 combines with J gene TRBJ1-1; 9 bases map to TRBD1. The V gene end was trimmed by 7 bases and the J gene end by 5 bases; junction bases not matched to a gene: 5. Germline V lookup: CDR1 SEHNR, CDR2 FQNEAQ (reference sequence). This CDR3 spans 13 amino acids. The CDR3: CASTDRGRTEAFF. CDR3 in DNA: TGTGCCAGCACGGACAGGGGAAGGACTGAAGCTTTCTTT.

There are many counts of this clonotype. V is TRBV15 and J is TRBJ1-5, with D uncertain. CDR3 size: 15 residues. V was cut by 0 bases and J by 2 bases, with 8 bases left in between. CDR1 is LNHNV, CDR2 YYDKDF, per germline (reference sequence). For the CDR3, the DNA is TGTGCCACCAGCAGAGATGTATTGGGCAATCAGCCCCAGCATTTT. It codes for CATSRDVLGNQPQHF.

This clonotype was detected many times. The chain uses TRBV28 and TRBJ2-3; D unclear. This CDR3 contains 10 residues. Germline V gene lookup returns CDR1 MDHEN and CDR2 SYDVKM. V was trimmed by 8 bases and J by 4 bases, leaving 4 bases between them. The CDR3 DNA is TGTGCCAGCCCCGCAGATACGCAGTATTTT. Protein product: CASPADTQYF.

Turning to this clonotype: This may arise from a read error, as a much more abundant clone is one base away. The chain recombines TRBV9 with TRBJ2-5; TRBD2 matches 7 bases. Germline V gives CDR1 SGDLS, CDR2 YYNGEE. The junction had 7 bases not matched to a gene; V was cut back by 5 bases and J by 3 bases. The CDR3 has 14 residues. The CDR3 DNA sequence: TGTGCCAGCAGTGTTGGAGCGGGGAAAGAGACCCAGTACTTC. Translated: CASSVGAGKETQYF. The whole variable domain, remainder taken from reference TRBV9 and TRBJ2-5, is DSGVTQTPKHLITATGQRVTLRCSPRSGDLSVYWYQQSLDQGLQFLIQYYNGEERAKGNILERFSAQQFPDLHSELNLSSLELGDSALYFCASSVGAGKETQYFGPGTRLLVL.

At least ten counts were recorded for this clonotype. The chain has TRBV28 and TRBJ2-1; no definite D call. The germline V gene encodes CDR1 MDHEN and CDR2 SYDVKM. CDR3 size: 13 residues. V was trimmed by 6 bases and J by 2 bases, leaving 8 bases between them. CDR3 sequence: CASSPPTYNEQFF. For the CDR3, the DNA is TGTGCCAGCAGCCCCCCTACCTACAATGAGCAGTTCTTC.

This clonotype was seen repeatedly, ten times or more. The chain recombines TRBV7-9 with TRBJ2-4, with TRBD2 as a possible D gene (6 bases). V lost 4 bases and J lost 13, with 17 bases in between. The CDR3 covers 13 residues. Germline V gene sequence: CDR1 SEHNR, CDR2 FQNEAQ (reference sequence). The CDR3 reads CASSSSSGGEQYF. Here the CDR3 DNA reads TGTGCCAGCAGCTCATCCTCCGGCGGGGAGCAGTACTTC. Using reference TRBV7-9 and TRBJ2-4 for the parts outside the CDR3, the full variable domain is DTGVSQNPRHKITKRGQNVTFRCDPISEHNRLYWYRQTLGQGPEFLTYFQNEAQLEKSRLLSDRFSAERPKGSFSTLEIQRTEQGDSAMYLCASSSSSGGEQYFGAGTRLSVL.

In this sample, this clonotype turned up many times. The chain has TRBV4-2 and TRBJ2-3; D tentatively reads TRBD1 or TRBD2 (6 bases each). Trimming left V 1 base short and J 6 bases short, with 20 bases between. CDR1 is LGHNA and CDR2 is YNFKEQ in the germline V gene. This CDR3 region has 17 residues. The DNA of the CDR3 is TGTGCCAGCAGCCAAGCTGGCAGTGGGGGGCAGGTCGATACGCAGTATTTT. Protein sequence: CASSQAGSGGQVDTQYF.

This clonotype was recorded at least ten times. Written as DNA, the CDR3 is TGTGCCATCTCGCCGGGACAGGGGGCTGGCGAAAAACTGTTTTTT. Translation gives CAISPGQGAGEKLFF. The chain couples TRBV10-3 to TRBJ1-4; 12 bases line up with TRBD1. Per germline, CDR1 ENHRY and CDR2 SYGVKD. V was pared by 8 bases and J by 8 bases, with 9 bases of the junction left unmatched. There are 15 residues in the CDR3.

In its sample, this clonotype was seen a few times. The CDR3 loop reads CASSLGPGLAGGPGNEQFF. The CDR3 DNA reads as TGTGCCAGCAGCTTAGGGCCGGGACTAGCGGGGGGGCCAGGCAATGAGCAGTTCTTC. The chain has TRBV11-2 and TRBJ2-1; TRBD2 matches at 16 bases. CDR1 and CDR2 (germline): SGHAT, FQNNGV. After removal of 1 base from V and 6 bases from J, the junction contained 9 bases not matched to a gene. The CDR3 consists of 19 residues.

In this sample, this clonotype turned up many times. The chain combines TRBV9 with TRBJ2-1; no reliable D call. Germline CDR1 is SGDLS and CDR2 is YYNGEE. The CDR3 length is 15 residues. Trimming left V 0 bases short and J 0 bases short, with 7 bases between. The DNA for the CDR3 is TGTGCCAGCAGCGTAGGATCAAGCTCCTACAATGAGCAGTTCTTC. Amino acid sequence: CASSVGSSSYNEQFF.

This clonotype was detected ten times or more. This chain links TRBV5-1 with TRBJ2-1; 9 positions agree with TRBD1. CDR1 and CDR2 (germline): SGHRS, YFSETQ. V dropped 4 bases and J dropped 15; count of bases not matched to a gene: 5. The CDR3 has 11 amino acids. The DNA for the CDR3 is TGCGCCAGCAGCGGGGACAGGGATGCGTTCTTC. This encodes CASSGDRDAFF.

This clonotype was counted many times. The chain is built from TRBV6-5 and TRBJ2-1, with D unresolved. The germline V gene encodes CDR1 MNHEY and CDR2 SVGAGI. CDR3 size: 14 residues. Trimming stripped 0 bases from V and 8 bases from J, with 11 bases between. CDR3 residues: CASSYSHGRDEQFF. The CDR3 DNA follows: TGTGCCAGCAGTTACTCACACGGAAGGGATGAGCAGTTCTTC.

This clonotype was picked up many times. The V and J genes are TRBV5-1 and TRBJ1-4; 7 bases align to TRBD1. Germline CDR1 SGHRS, CDR2 YFSETQ. CDR3 length equals 15 residues. J gave up 4 bases and V 3 bases, and 6 bases lay outside the gene matches. CDR3 in amino acids: CASSSGGGRNEKLFF. In nucleotides, the CDR3 is TGCGCCAGCAGCTCCGGAGGGGGCCGTAATGAAAAACTGTTTTTT.